This paragraph reports one TCR beta chain. The sample originates from a study of T cell changes during pregnancy in multiple sclerosis. Assay: immunoSEQ multiplex PCR; the TCRdb copy retains only in-frame clones and omits some. Of 35,000 to 40,000 clones in the sample, 85% to 95% were seen once. The CDR3 spans 14 residues. Germline V gene lookup returns CDR1 ENHRY and CDR2 SYGVKD. Trimming at V came to 4 bases and at J to 5 bases, leaving 6 bases not matched to a gene. The sample here was CD4+ T cells from peripheral blood mononuclear cells, taken in the second trimester of pregnancy. The rearrangement links TRBV10-3 to TRBJ1-2, with 8 positions matching TRBD1. The origin of this receptor is a female donor with multiple sclerosis, enrolled in a pregnancy study. The CDR3 loop reads CAISVGQGEYGYTF. The CDR3 region has the DNA TGTGCCATCAGTGTAGGACAGGGAGAATATGGCTACACCTTC.